The 13 T cell receptor beta chains presented below share a single source sample, sequenced in a study of blood T cells in healthy people across ages. With a J-beta primer mix and a sample-barcoded 5' primer, a second PCR ran about 7 to 11 cycles. TCRdb redid the calling of the 5' RACE reads with MiXCR, one entry per CDR3 protein. This sample yields over a million distinct CDR3 sequences, of which roughly 40% are seen a single time; 6.5% to 10% belongs to the top ten. The sample comprised blood. The receptors shown here come from a woman in her late teens or twenties in good health.

The CDR3: CASRRIDQGYTF. In nucleotides, the CDR3 is TGTGCCAGCAGAAGGATTGACCAGGGCTACACCTTC. This chain joins TRBV28 and TRBJ1-2; D unresolved. Trimming pared 6 bases from V and 8 bases from J, leaving 13 bases between. This CDR3 comprises 12 residues. From germline, CDR1 is MDHEN and CDR2 SYDVKM.

The table lists this clonotype with a few counts. J is TRBJ2-3 and V is TRBV10-3; D not certain. The CDR3 totals 15 residues. Germline V CDR1 and CDR2: ENHRY, SYGVKD. V lost 0 bases and J 6 bases, leaving 13 bases between the germline ends. The CDR3 DNA sequence: TGTGCCATCAGTGAGTCGGGTAGACCTCGGGATACGCAGTATTTT. Translating gives CAISESGRPRDTQYF.

This chain uses TRBV20-1 with TRBJ2-1, with a possible D match to TRBD2 (6 bases). Trimming took 0 bases from V and 5 from J, leaving 17 bases between them. Germline V gene lookup returns CDR1 DFQATT and CDR2 SNEGSKA (reference sequence). This CDR3 is built from 16 residues. CDR3 DNA sequence: TGCAGTGCTAGAGATTCCGGGACTGCCCCGGACAATGAGCAGTTCTTC. Translation: CSARDSGTAPDNEQFF.

Comments on this clonotype: One end of the junction does not line up with germline, which may come from a read error. V gene TRBV11-2 combines with J gene TRBJ2-5; 9 bases are a match to TRBD2. CDR1 is SGHAT, CDR2 FQNNGV, per germline. This CDR3 is built from 18 residues. The CDR3 sequence is CASSLVLAGANLQETLYF. CDR3 in DNA: TGTGCCAGCAGCTTAGTCTTAGCGGGAGCCAACTTACAAGAGACCCTGTACTTC. The whole variable domain, filled in from reference TRBV11-2 and TRBJ2-5, reads EAGVAQSPRYKIIEKRQSVAFWCNPISGHATLYWYQQILGQGPKLLIQFQNNGVVDDSQLPKDRFSAERLKGVDSTLKIQPAKLEDSAVYLCASSLVLAGANLQETLYFGPGTRLLVL.

In its sample, this clonotype was seen many times. This chain links TRBV4-1 with TRBJ2-2, with D hard to call. The CDR3 runs 17 residues. The ends were cut back, 3 bases at V and 6 bases at J, with 20 bases in the middle. Looked up from germline, CDR1 is MGHRA and CDR2 is YSYEKL. DNA for the CDR3: TGCGCCAGCAGCCACCTCGATATGGGCCTCTCCCCCGGGGAGCTGTTTTTT. It codes for CASSHLDMGLSPGELFF.

This clonotype was recorded a few times. The V and J genes are TRBV6-6 and TRBJ2-7, with 11 bases that match TRBD2. The DNA end is more similar to TRBJ2-5, so the J call may be wrong. The germline V gene has CDR1 MNHNY and CDR2 SVGAGI (reference sequence). This CDR3 is 15 amino acids long. The CDR3 region is CASSDRGLAAETQYF. DNA of the CDR3: TGTGCCAGCAGTGATAGGGGACTAGCGGCAGAGACCCAGTACTTC.

The rearrangement links TRBV29-1 to TRBJ1-1; maybe TRBD1 (5 bases). The V gene lost 0 bases and the J gene lost 4 bases, with 12 bases spanning the gap. Germline lookup yields CDR1 SQVTM and CDR2 ANQGSEA. This CDR3 has 14 residues. The CDR3 sequence is CSVEEAGVGTEAFF. Written as DNA, the CDR3 is TGCAGCGTTGAAGAAGCGGGGGTGGGCACTGAAGCTTTCTTT. The full variable domain, completed using reference TRBV29-1 and TRBJ1-1, is SAVISQKPSRDICQRGTSLTIQCQVDSQVTMMFWYRQQPGQSLTLIATANQGSEATYESGFVIDKFPISRPNLTFSTLTVSNMSPEDSSIYLCSVEEAGVGTEAFFGQGTRLTVV.

The rearrangement joins TRBV24-1 to TRBJ1-5, with D perhaps TRBD1 (6 bases). Trimming left V 5 bases short and J 3 bases short, with 7 bases between. Looked up from germline, CDR1 is KGHDR and CDR2 is SFDVKD. The CDR3 sequence is 13 residues long. CDR3 region: CATSGQDNQPQHF. In DNA form, the CDR3 reads TGTGCCACCAGTGGACAGGACAATCAGCCCCAGCATTTT.

This clonotype appeared a few times. The J gene is TRBJ2-6, the V gene TRBV6-1, with TRBD1 identical over 10 bases. This CDR3 comprises 17 residues. From germline, CDR1 is MNHNS and CDR2 SASEGT. J gave up 2 bases and V 6 bases, and 7 bases lay outside the gene matches. CDR3 in amino acids: CASSPLDRGPGANVLTF. The CDR3 DNA reads TGTGCCAGCAGCCCGCTCGACAGGGGGCCTGGGGCCAACGTCCTGACTTTC.

This clonotype came up once. The chain employs TRBV6-5 and TRBJ2-2, with D unclear. Germline CDR1 reads MNHEY; CDR2 reads SVGAGI. The CDR3 is 13 amino acids. The germline V and J ends were trimmed by 2 bases and 6 bases, with 7 bases remaining between them. DNA for the CDR3: TGTGCCAGCAGTTACCTGGTTGCCGGGGAGCTGTTTTTT. This gives the protein CASSYLVAGELFF.

Comment on this clonotype: Since no conserved phenylalanine or tryptophan closes the CDR3, a read error is the likely cause. This sequence joins TRBV29-1 and TRBJ1-2; 9 bases map to TRBD1. Germline values: CDR1 SQVTM, CDR2 ANQGSEA. The CDR3 has 16 amino acids. V dropped 6 bases and J dropped 4; count of bases not matched to a gene: 15. The CDR3 coding sequence is TGCAGCGTCCAATTAATCTTGACAGGGGGGACCTATGGCTACACCTCC. It codes for CSVQLILTGGTYGYTS.

V is TRBV11-2 and J is TRBJ2-3; tentatively, D is TRBD1 or TRBD2 (6 bases each). V dropped 5 bases and J dropped 5 bases, with 20 bases sitting between them. The CDR3 loop spans 16 amino acids. The germline V gene encodes CDR1 SGHAT and CDR2 FQNNGV. CDR3 DNA: TGTGCCAGCAGCCTTTACTTGGGGGGACACGGAGATACGCAGTATTTT. Translated: CASSLYLGGHGDTQYF.

This clonotype was recorded a few times. The V and J genes are TRBV29-1 and TRBJ2-1, with 8 bases that match TRBD1. The CDR3 has 15 amino acids. Germline V gene sequence: CDR1 SQVTM, CDR2 ANQGSEA. V trimming: 3 bases; J trimming: 9 bases; junction bases outside the gene matches: 13. The CDR3 nucleotides read TGCAGCGTTGAGACAGGGGTATTGGACGTGGGTGAGCAGTTCTTC. Translation gives CSVETGVLDVGEQFF.